This TCR beta chain comes out of a study of beta chain features in type 1 diabetes. Every bit of the isolated RNA underwent reverse transcription, so sequencing read expressed TCRB transcripts. The table came from immunoSEQ multiplex PCR; TCRdb's copy has only in-frame clones and leaves some out. Among about 620,000 clones listed, 15% to 17% were seen once. The CDR3 extends over 15 amino acids. Germline V lookup: CDR1 SGDLS, CDR2 YYNGEE. Trimming shortened V by 4 bases and J by 1 base, and 11 bases separated the two germline ends. The TCR was taken from a man aged 18 to 30 in good health. The chain links TRBV9 to TRBJ2-2, with D uncertain. Sequenced: naive CD4+ T cells from blood. The CDR3: CASSSRSRNTGELFF. CDR3 DNA: TGTGCCAGCAGCTCCCGTAGCCGGAACACCGGGGAGCTGTTTTTT.